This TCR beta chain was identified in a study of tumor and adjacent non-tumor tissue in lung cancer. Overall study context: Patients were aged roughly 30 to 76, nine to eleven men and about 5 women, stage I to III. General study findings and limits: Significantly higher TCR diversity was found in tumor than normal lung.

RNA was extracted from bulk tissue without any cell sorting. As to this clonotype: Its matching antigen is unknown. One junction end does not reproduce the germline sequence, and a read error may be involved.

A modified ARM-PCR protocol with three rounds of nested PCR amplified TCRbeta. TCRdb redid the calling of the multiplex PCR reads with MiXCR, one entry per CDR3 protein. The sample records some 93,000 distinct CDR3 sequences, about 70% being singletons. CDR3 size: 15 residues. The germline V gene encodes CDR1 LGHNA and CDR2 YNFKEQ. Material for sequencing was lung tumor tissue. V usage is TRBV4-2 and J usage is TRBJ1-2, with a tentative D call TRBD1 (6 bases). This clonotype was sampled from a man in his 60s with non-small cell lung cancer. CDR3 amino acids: CASCQVMSGGDGYTF. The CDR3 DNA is TGTGCCAGCTGCCAAGTGATGTCCGGGGGCGATGGTTACACCTTC.